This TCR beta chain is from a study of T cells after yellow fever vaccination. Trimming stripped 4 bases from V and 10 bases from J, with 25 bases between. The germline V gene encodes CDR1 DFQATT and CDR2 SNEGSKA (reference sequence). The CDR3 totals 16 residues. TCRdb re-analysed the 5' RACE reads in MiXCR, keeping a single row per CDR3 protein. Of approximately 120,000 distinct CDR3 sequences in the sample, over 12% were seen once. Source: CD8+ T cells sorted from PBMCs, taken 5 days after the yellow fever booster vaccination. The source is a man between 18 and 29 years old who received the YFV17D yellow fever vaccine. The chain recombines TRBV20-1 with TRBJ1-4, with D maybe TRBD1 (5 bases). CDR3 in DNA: TGCAGTGCTACCTCCCGCGGGGAATGGGGGGGTAGAAAACTGTTTTTT. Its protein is CSATSRGEWGGRKLFF.